The 2 T cell receptor beta chains presented below share a single source sample, sequenced in a study of CD8+ T cells in alopecia areata. Regarding treatment: oral pan-JAK inhibitor, 5-10 mg twice daily. In each case, RNA was isolated and then reverse transcribed into cDNA as the sequencing template. Data came from immunoSEQ multiplex PCR; TCRdb stores just in-frame clones and leaves some out. Among under 150,000 clones listed, approximately 60% were seen once. The source material was CD4+ T cells sorted from blood, sampled at week 4, from a patient treated with tofacitinib. Every receptor here comes from a human donor with alopecia areata.

The chain joins TRBV5-1 to TRBJ2-7; 13 nucleotides align to TRBD2. CDR3 length: 17 residues. The germline CDR1 and CDR2 sequences are SGHRS and YFSETQ. V lost 3 bases to trimming and J lost 2 bases; unmatched junction nucleotides: 8. The CDR3 DNA reads as TGCGCCAGCAGCTGGGGGACTAGCGGGGCCGCTACCTACGAGCAGTACTTC. Its protein product is CASSWGTSGAATYEQYF.

The chain recombines TRBV4-2 with TRBJ2-6, with 7 bases that match TRBD1. The CDR3 has 17 residues. V gave up 4 bases and J gave up 0 bases; unmatched junction bases: 6. Per the germline V gene, CDR1 is LGHNA and CDR2 is YNFKEQ. This CDR3 reads CASSPGQEYSGANVLTF. In nucleotides, the CDR3 is TGTGCCAGCAGCCCTGGACAGGAATACTCTGGGGCCAACGTCCTGACTTTC.